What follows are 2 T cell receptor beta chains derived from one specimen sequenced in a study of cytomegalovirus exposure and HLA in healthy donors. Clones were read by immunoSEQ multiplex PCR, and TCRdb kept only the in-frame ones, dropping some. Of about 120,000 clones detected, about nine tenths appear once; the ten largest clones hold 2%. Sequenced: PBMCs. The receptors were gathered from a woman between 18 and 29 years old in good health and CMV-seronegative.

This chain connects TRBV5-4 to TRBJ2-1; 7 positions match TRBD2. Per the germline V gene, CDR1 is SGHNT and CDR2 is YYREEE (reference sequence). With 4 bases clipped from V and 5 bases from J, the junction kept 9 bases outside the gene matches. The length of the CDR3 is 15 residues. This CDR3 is CASSPPSGPHNEQFF. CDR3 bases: TGTGCCAGCAGCCCGCCTAGCGGACCCCACAATGAGCAGTTCTTC.

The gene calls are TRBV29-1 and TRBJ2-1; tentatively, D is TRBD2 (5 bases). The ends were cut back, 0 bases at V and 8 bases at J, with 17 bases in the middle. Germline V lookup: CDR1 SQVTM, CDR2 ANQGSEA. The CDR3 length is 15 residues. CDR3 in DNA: TGCAGCGTTGAAGATCAAGCGGACGGGCGGTATGAGCAGTTCTTC. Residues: CSVEDQADGRYEQFF.